This is a list of T cell receptor beta chains from one sample in a study of T cells in localized non-small cell lung cancer. Assay used: immunoSEQ multiplex PCR; TCRdb lists only in-frame clones, some missing. In the table there are some 22,000 clones, roughly 80% of which are singletons. Sequenced here: peripheral blood, sampled before any cancer treatment. All receptors derive from a man between 40 and 70 years old with stage I lung adenocarcinoma. CDR3s include the opening cysteine and the closing phenylalanine or tryptophan. The D gene is left open where the match is weak. The size field is filled for only some rows; it gives once, few, many or a size class.

CDR3aa: CSVRDIYGNTIYF; CDR3nt: TGCAGCGTTAGGGACATTTATGGAAACACCATATATTTT; d_gene: -; j_gene: TRBJ1-3; abundance: -; v_gene: TRBV29-1
CDR3aa: CASSRETGELFF; CDR3nt: TGTGCCAGCAGCAGGGAAACCGGGGAGCTGTTTTTT; d_gene: -; j_gene: TRBJ2-2; abundance: few; v_gene: TRBV2
CDR3aa: CASSGQRNNEQFF; CDR3nt: TGTGCCAGCAGTGGTCAGAGGAACAATGAGCAGTTCTTC; d_gene: -; j_gene: TRBJ2-1; abundance: few; v_gene: TRBV2
CDR3aa: CAIRPYNTDTQYF; CDR3nt: TGTGCCATCAGGCCTTATAACACAGATACGCAGTATTTT; d_gene: -; j_gene: TRBJ2-3; abundance: -; v_gene: TRBV10-3
CDR3aa: CASSPRARNTGELFF; CDR3nt: TGTGCCAGCAGCCCCCGGGCTAGGAACACCGGGGAGCTGTTTTTT; d_gene: -; j_gene: TRBJ2-2; abundance: -; v_gene: TRBV5-4
CDR3aa: CSAAQLARYF; CDR3nt: TGCAGTGCTGCCCAACTAGCACGGTATTTT; d_gene: -; j_gene: TRBJ2-3; abundance: -; v_gene: TRBV20-1
CDR3aa: CASGTPDTQYF; CDR3nt: TGTGCCAGCGGAACACCAGATACGCAGTATTTT; d_gene: -; j_gene: TRBJ2-3; abundance: few; v_gene: TRBV2
CDR3aa: CASSSPGWGASPLHF; CDR3nt: TGTGCCAGCAGTTCCCCCGGTTGGGGGGCCTCACCCCTCCACTTT; d_gene: -; j_gene: TRBJ1-6; abundance: -; v_gene: TRBV6-6
CDR3aa: CASSNSYSTDTQYF; CDR3nt: TGTGCCAGTAGTAACTCTTATAGCACAGATACGCAGTATTTT; d_gene: -; j_gene: TRBJ2-3; abundance: few; v_gene: TRBV19
CDR3aa: CASWETGGETQYF; CDR3nt: TGCGCCAGCTGGGAGACAGGGGGGGAGACCCAGTACTTC; d_gene: TRBD1; j_gene: TRBJ2-5; abundance: -; v_gene: TRBV10-2
CDR3aa: CASSPGWGQETQYF; CDR3nt: TGTGCCAGCAGCCCGGGATGGGGCCAAGAGACCCAGTACTTC; d_gene: -; j_gene: TRBJ2-5; abundance: -; v_gene: TRBV7-6
CDR3aa: CASSNREHNEQFF; CDR3nt: TGTGCCAGCAGTAACCGGGAACACAATGAGCAGTTCTTC; d_gene: -; j_gene: TRBJ2-1; abundance: -; v_gene: TRBV6-4
CDR3aa: CASSQDLGATNEKLFF; CDR3nt: TGCGCCAGCAGCCAAGATTTGGGTGCAACTAATGAAAAACTGTTTTTT; d_gene: -; j_gene: TRBJ1-4; abundance: -; v_gene: TRBV4-3
CDR3aa: CASSQEGLAENTGELFF; CDR3nt: TGTGCCAGCAGCCAAGAAGGGCTAGCAGAGAACACCGGGGAGCTGTTTTTT; d_gene: -; j_gene: TRBJ2-2; abundance: -; v_gene: TRBV4-2
CDR3aa: CASSFGTEGPYNEKLFF; CDR3nt: TGTGCCAGCAGTTTTGGGACCGAGGGACCATATAATGAAAAACTGTTTTTT; d_gene: -; j_gene: TRBJ1-4; abundance: -; v_gene: TRBV28
CDR3aa: CASSPTSQGGNTIYF; CDR3nt: TGTGCCAGCTCACCGACTTCACAGGGTGGAAACACCATATATTTT; d_gene: -; j_gene: TRBJ1-3; abundance: -; v_gene: TRBV18
CDR3aa: CASSMVFGGLETQYF; CDR3nt: TGTGCCAGTAGTATGGTATTTGGGGGTCTAGAGACCCAGTACTTC; d_gene: -; j_gene: TRBJ2-5; abundance: -; v_gene: TRBV19
CDR3aa: CASSLTGSEAFF; CDR3nt: TGTGCCAGCAGCCTAACGGGCAGTGAAGCTTTCTTT; d_gene: -; j_gene: TRBJ1-1; abundance: -; v_gene: TRBV6-1
CDR3aa: CASSKGGDSLYLMYNEQFF; CDR3nt: TGTGCCAGCAGCAAAGGGGGGGACAGCCTCTATCTTATGTACAATGAGCAGTTCTTC; d_gene: -; j_gene: TRBJ2-1; abundance: -; v_gene: TRBV21-1
CDR3aa: CASSESRQGAYEQYF; CDR3nt: TGCGCCAGCAGTGAGTCACGACAGGGGGCCTACGAGCAGTACTTC; d_gene: TRBD1; j_gene: TRBJ2-7; abundance: -; v_gene: TRBV10-1
CDR3aa: CASSLLLGGPAEQFF; CDR3nt: TGTGCCAGCAGCCTCCTTTTGGGAGGGCCTGCTGAGCAGTTCTTC; d_gene: TRBD2; j_gene: TRBJ2-1; abundance: -; v_gene: TRBV5-6
CDR3aa: CASSRTVGGELFF; CDR3nt: TGTGCCAGCAGCCGAACGGTGGGCGGGGAGCTGTTTTTT; d_gene: -; j_gene: TRBJ2-2; abundance: -; v_gene: TRBV7-3
CDR3aa: CASSQGGGEVYEQYF; CDR3nt: TGCGCCAGCAGCCAAGGGGGGGGCGAGGTCTACGAGCAGTACTTC; d_gene: -; j_gene: TRBJ2-7; abundance: -; v_gene: TRBV5-1
CDR3aa: CASSQGLLPDTQYF; CDR3nt: TGCGCCAGCAGCCAAGGGCTGCTTCCAGATACGCAGTATTTT; d_gene: -; j_gene: TRBJ2-3; abundance: -; v_gene: TRBV4-1
CDR3aa: CARLLGVHGYTF; CDR3nt: TGTGCCAGATTACTGGGGGTCCATGGCTACACCTTC; d_gene: -; j_gene: TRBJ1-2; abundance: -; v_gene: TRBV6-5
CDR3aa: CAWSRQVAEAFF; CDR3nt: TGTGCCTGGAGTCGACAGGTCGCTGAAGCTTTCTTT; d_gene: -; j_gene: TRBJ1-1; abundance: few; v_gene: TRBV30
CDR3aa: CASSSTGERPQHF; CDR3nt: TGTGCCAGTAGTAGTACAGGGGAAAGGCCCCAGCATTTT; d_gene: TRBD1; j_gene: TRBJ1-5; abundance: -; v_gene: TRBV19
CDR3aa: CASSPRGGQGLSGYTF; CDR3nt: TGTGCCAGCAGCCCTAGAGGTGGCCAGGGGCTATCTGGCTACACCTTC; d_gene: -; j_gene: TRBJ1-2; abundance: -; v_gene: TRBV7-2
CDR3aa: CASSVVSGSGYNEQFF; CDR3nt: TGTGCCAGCAGCGTAGTTAGCGGGAGTGGTTACAATGAGCAGTTCTTC; d_gene: TRBD2; j_gene: TRBJ2-1; abundance: -; v_gene: TRBV9
CDR3aa: CASSLEPNEKLFF; CDR3nt: TGTGCCAGCAGCTTAGAGCCTAATGAAAAACTGTTTTTT; d_gene: -; j_gene: TRBJ1-4; abundance: once; v_gene: TRBV7-2
CDR3aa: CASSEAGIQETQYF; CDR3nt: TGTGCCAGCAGCGAAGCTGGGATCCAAGAGACCCAGTACTTC; d_gene: -; j_gene: TRBJ2-5; abundance: -; v_gene: TRBV14
CDR3aa: CASREAGTGATEAFF; CDR3nt: TGTGCCAGCAGGGAAGCCGGGACAGGGGCTACTGAAGCTTTCTTT; d_gene: TRBD1; j_gene: TRBJ1-1; abundance: -; v_gene: TRBV11-1
CDR3aa: CASSAPLAYEQYF; CDR3nt: TGTGCCAGCTCAGCCCCGCTCGCCTACGAGCAGTACTTC; d_gene: -; j_gene: TRBJ2-7; abundance: -; v_gene: TRBV18
CDR3aa: CVEGSGSYGYTF; CDR3nt: TGTGTCGAAGGGAGCGGGAGCTATGGCTACACCTTC; d_gene: -; j_gene: TRBJ1-2; abundance: -; v_gene: TRBV7-9
CDR3aa: CTSSPNSGTDTQYF; CDR3nt: TGTACCAGCTCCCCTAATTCGGGCACAGATACGCAGTATTTT; d_gene: -; j_gene: TRBJ2-3; abundance: -; v_gene: TRBV18
CDR3aa: CATSRSSGEPQHF; CDR3nt: TGTGCCACCAGCAGATCGTCTGGAGAGCCCCAGCATTTT; d_gene: -; j_gene: TRBJ1-5; abundance: -; v_gene: TRBV15
CDR3aa: CASSLGGGTYEQYF; CDR3nt: TGTGCCAGCAGCTTGGGCGGCGGGACGTACGAGCAGTACTTC; d_gene: -; j_gene: TRBJ2-7; abundance: few; v_gene: TRBV11-3
CDR3aa: CASSIAVGYLEQYF; CDR3nt: TGTGCCAGTAGTATAGCCGTAGGCTATCTCGAGCAGTACTTC; d_gene: -; j_gene: TRBJ2-7; abundance: once; v_gene: TRBV19
CDR3aa: CASSLGDQVGLFF; CDR3nt: TGTGCCAGCAGCTTGGGGGACCAGGTAGGACTGTTTTTT; d_gene: -; j_gene: TRBJ1-4; abundance: -; v_gene: TRBV5-6
CDR3aa: CASSLEDSRLYNSPLHF; CDR3nt: TGTGCCAGCAGCTTAGAGGACAGCCGCCTCTATAATTCACCCCTCCACTTT; d_gene: -; j_gene: TRBJ1-6; abundance: -; v_gene: TRBV7-9